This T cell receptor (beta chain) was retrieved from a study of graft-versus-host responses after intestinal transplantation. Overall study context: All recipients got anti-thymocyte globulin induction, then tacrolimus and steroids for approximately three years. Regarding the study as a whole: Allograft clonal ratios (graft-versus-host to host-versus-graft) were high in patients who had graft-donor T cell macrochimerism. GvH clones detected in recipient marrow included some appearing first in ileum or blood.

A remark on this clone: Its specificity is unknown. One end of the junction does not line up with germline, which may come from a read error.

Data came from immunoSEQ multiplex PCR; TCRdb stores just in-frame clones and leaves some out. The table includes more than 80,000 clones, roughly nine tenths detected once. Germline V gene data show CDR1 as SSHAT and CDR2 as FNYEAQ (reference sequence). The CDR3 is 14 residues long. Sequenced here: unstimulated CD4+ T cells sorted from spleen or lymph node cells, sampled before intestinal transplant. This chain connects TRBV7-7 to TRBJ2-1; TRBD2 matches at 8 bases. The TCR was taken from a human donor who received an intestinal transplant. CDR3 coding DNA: TGTGCTAGCAGCTTAGGGACTAGCTACAATGAGCAGTTCTTC. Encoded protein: CASSLGTSYNEQFF.